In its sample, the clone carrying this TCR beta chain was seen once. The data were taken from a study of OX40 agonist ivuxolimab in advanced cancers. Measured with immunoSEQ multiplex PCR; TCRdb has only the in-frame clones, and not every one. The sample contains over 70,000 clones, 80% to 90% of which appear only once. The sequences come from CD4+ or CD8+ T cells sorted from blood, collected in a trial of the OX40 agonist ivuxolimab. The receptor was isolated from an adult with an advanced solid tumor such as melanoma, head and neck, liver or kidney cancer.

CDR3 bases: TGTGCCAGCAGCTTGGCGGGACAGAGCTACGAGCAGTACTTC. Translated: CASSLAGQSYEQYF. The rearrangement joins TRBV5-5 to TRBJ2-7, with 7 nucleotides matching TRBD1. V lost 0 bases to trimming and J lost 3 bases; unmatched junction nucleotides: 3. CDR3 size: 14 residues. Germline values: CDR1 SGHKS, CDR2 YYEKEE (reference sequence). The whole variable domain, remainder taken from reference TRBV5-5 and TRBJ2-7, is DAGVTQSPTHLIKTRGQQVTLRCSPISGHKSVSWYQQVLGQGPQFIFQYYEKEERGRGNFPDRFSARQFPNYSSELNVNALLLGDSALYLCASSLAGQSYEQYFGPGTRLTVT.